The present TCR beta chain was sequenced within a study of blood T cell repertoires in COVID-19. CDR3 length: 16 amino acids. The V segment lost 11 bases and the J segment 6 bases; nucleotides outside the gene matches: 18. Germline V gene sequence: CDR1 ENHRY, CDR2 SYGVKD. Some clones are missing from TCRdb's copy, which holds only in-frame ones; the method was immunoSEQ multiplex PCR. The repertoire includes some 350,000 clones, roughly 86% of them detected once, and about 5.4% sits in the top ten. Participant-reported clinical history was the basis for cohort assignment. This TCR came from a young woman who had recovered from COVID-19. Sequencing was performed on PBMCs or T cells enriched from blood (not recorded which). The genes are TRBV10-3 and TRBJ2-1, with TRBD2 matching 8 bases. The CDR3 region has the DNA TGTGCCGTGGATGATTCTGGGGCGGGGGGTGGCAATGAGCAGTTCTTC. Its translation: CAVDDSGAGGGNEQFF.